This passage covers 21 T cell receptor beta chains from one sample sequenced in a study of T cell repertoires in cytomegalovirus infection. In TCRdb, the reads were re-called with MiXCR into one record per CDR3 protein. This sample has around 360,000 distinct CDR3 sequences, with around a third found just once. Their antigens remain unidentified. Sequenced material: cultured PBMCs, taken from culture after CMV antigen stimulation. The receptor source for this set is a human donor in good health (CMV status not recorded). Some clones in this sample may be carry-over from other donors' samples.

The gene calls are TRBV11-1 and TRBJ2-2, with TRBD1 matching over 9 bases. Trimming at V came to 5 bases and at J to 1 base, leaving 11 bases not matched to a gene. The CDR3 is made up of 18 amino acids. Germline V gene data show CDR1 as SGHAT and CDR2 as FQDESV (reference sequence). The CDR3 spells CASSLVRRDRVNTGELFF. CDR3 DNA sequence: TGTGCCAGCAGCCTTGTCCGCCGGGACAGGGTGAACACCGGGGAGCTGTTTTTT. The full variable domain, its missing parts supplied by reference TRBV11-1 and TRBJ2-2, is EAEVAQSPRYKITEKSQAVAFWCDPISGHATLYWYRQILGQGPELLVQFQDESVVDDSQLPKDRFSAERLKGVDSTLKIQPAELGDSAMYLCASSLVRRDRVNTGELFFGEGSRLTVL.

In its sample, this clonotype was seen a few times. The chain couples TRBV7-9 to TRBJ2-7, with 9 positions matching TRBD1. The V gene's germline CDR1 is SEHNR and CDR2 FQNEAQ (reference sequence). This CDR3 is built from 13 residues. V trimming: 5 bases; J trimming: 8 bases; junction bases outside the gene matches: 7. CDR3 in amino acids: CASSQIGTGKQYF. The CDR3 nucleotides are TGTGCCAGCAGCCAGATCGGGACAGGGAAGCAGTACTTC. Full variable domain (missing parts from reference TRBV7-9 and TRBJ2-7): DTGVSQNPRHKITKRGQNVTFRCDPISEHNRLYWYRQTLGQGPEFLTYFQNEAQLEKSRLLSDRFSAERPKGSFSTLEIQRTEQGDSAMYLCASSQIGTGKQYFGPGTRLTVT.

The chain links TRBV7-2 to TRBJ1-1; D may be TRBD1 (5 bases). Germline V CDR1 and CDR2: SGHTA, FQGNSA. The CDR3 contains 15 residues. The germline V and J ends were trimmed by 0 bases and 4 bases, with 12 bases remaining between them. CDR3 loop: CASSLAGAGPTEAFF. In nucleotides, the CDR3 is TGTGCCAGCAGCTTAGCCGGGGCGGGGCCCACTGAAGCTTTCTTT.

This clonotype has a handful of counts. The chain couples TRBV7-2 to TRBJ2-3; D is ambiguous. Trimming pared 5 bases from V and 10 bases from J, leaving 16 bases between. The CDR3 length is 13 residues. Germline CDR1 and CDR2: SGHTA and FQGNSA. The CDR3 is CASSESYDLAQYF. The CDR3 DNA reads TGTGCCAGCAGCGAAAGTTACGATCTGGCGCAGTATTTT.

V and J are TRBV7-8 and TRBJ2-1; 9 bases line up with TRBD2. This CDR3 comprises 15 residues. CDR1 and CDR2 from the germline V gene are SGHVS and FQNEAQ. V shed 4 bases, J shed 6 bases, and the junction held 7 bases outside the gene matches. The CDR3, as DNA: TGTGCCAGCAGCTGGGGGACAGCGGGAGGCAATGAGCAGTTCTTC. Translated: CASSWGTAGGNEQFF.

This clonotype came up a few times. The rearrangement uses TRBV24-1 and TRBJ2-2; TRBD1 might be the D (5 bases). CDR1 KGHDR and CDR2 SFDVKD come from the germline V gene. The CDR3 totals 16 residues. V was shortened by 1 base and J by 0 bases, with 8 bases between the two germline ends. The CDR3 DNA reads TGTGCCACCAGTGATTTTTCAGGGCCGAACACCGGGGAGCTGTTTTTT. Protein product: CATSDFSGPNTGELFF.

This clonotype was counted between two and nine times. V is TRBV7-2 and J is TRBJ1-1; 7 nucleotides align to TRBD1. J lost 4 bases, V lost 5 bases, and 7 bases had no gene match. The CDR3 is 14 amino acids. The germline CDR1 and CDR2 sequences are SGHTA and FQGNSA. Here the CDR3 reads CASSPDRVGTEAFF. For the CDR3, the DNA is TGTGCCAGCAGCCCCGACAGGGTGGGCACTGAAGCTTTCTTT. Full variable domain (rest looked up from reference TRBV7-2 and TRBJ1-1): GAGVSQSPSNKVTEKGKDVELRCDPISGHTALYWYRQSLGQGLEFLIYFQGNSAPDKSGLPSDRFSAERTGGSVSTLTIQRTQQEDSAVYLCASSPDRVGTEAFFGQGTRLTVV.

The V call is TRBV6-2 or TRBV6-3, the J call TRBJ2-1; a weak D match, TRBD2 (5 bases). With 8 bases removed from V and 6 bases from J, the gap between germline ends came to 20 bases. CDR1 and CDR2 (germline): MNHEY, SVGEGT. The CDR3 has 15 residues. CDR3 protein: CASGQPALGRNEQFF. CDR3 nucleotide sequence: TGTGCCAGCGGCCAACCGGCACTAGGTCGCAATGAGCAGTTCTTC.

This chain links TRBV20-1 with TRBJ2-1, with 14 positions matching TRBD2. The germline V gene has CDR1 DFQATT and CDR2 SNEGSKA (reference sequence). V was clipped by 6 bases and J by 4 bases; unmatched bases: 11. The CDR3 totals 17 residues. CDR3 DNA: TGCAGTGCAAACGCTGGGACTAGCGGGAGTTTGTACAATGAGCAGTTCTTC. Translated: CSANAGTSGSLYNEQFF.

The CDR3 DNA follows: TGTGCCAGCCGCCTTTCCCCGGCGGGGGGGGCAGATACGCAGTATTTT. Protein: CASRLSPAGGADTQYF. This sequence joins TRBV5-6 and TRBJ2-3; TRBD2 matches at 9 bases. The ends lost 7 bases at V and 4 bases at J; junction bases unmatched: 13. The CDR3 consists of 16 residues. Germline values: CDR1 SGHDT, CDR2 YYEEEE.

The rearrangement links TRBV27 to TRBJ1-2; D is unclear. V was pared by 5 bases and J by 3 bases, with 19 bases between. The length of the CDR3 is 16 residues. Germline assignment: CDR1 MNHEY and CDR2 SMNVEV (reference sequence). As DNA, the CDR3 is TGTGCCAGCAGTCCCTACCGGACGCGTCCGGACTATGGCTACACCTTC. Protein product: CASSPYRTRPDYGYTF.

The gene calls are TRBV6-2 or TRBV6-3 and TRBJ1-1; no clear D. CDR1 MNHEY and CDR2 SVGEGT come from the germline V gene. The V end lost 8 bases, the J end lost 2 bases, and 15 bases lay between the germline ends. The CDR3 contains 14 residues. As DNA, the CDR3 is TGTGCCAGCCTCTCGATCTCCGAAAACACTGAAGCTTTCTTT. The encoded protein is CASLSISENTEAFF.

The V call is TRBV9, the J call TRBJ1-4; 7 bases are a match to TRBD1. The CDR3 sequence is 15 residues long. Germline lookup yields CDR1 SGDLS and CDR2 YYNGEE. V shed 8 bases, J shed 8 bases, and the junction held 15 bases outside the gene matches. CDR3 loop: CARRAETGREEKLFF. DNA for the CDR3: TGTGCCAGGAGAGCTGAGACAGGGCGGGAAGAAAAACTGTTTTTT.

This clonotype was seen only a few times. The chain is built from TRBV7-6 and TRBJ2-1; 14 nucleotides line up with TRBD2. The V and J ends lost 7 bases and 8 bases, in that order; junction bases with no gene match: 7. The CDR3 contains 15 residues. The germline gives CDR1 SGHVS, CDR2 FNYEAQ. CDR3 in amino acids: CASTTSGRVADEQFF. Here the CDR3 DNA reads TGTGCCAGCACGACTAGCGGGAGGGTTGCGGATGAGCAGTTCTTC.

The genes are TRBV19 and TRBJ2-5; D remains ambiguous. Germline CDR1 LNHDA, CDR2 SQIVND (reference sequence). The V end was cut by 5 bases, the J end by 1 base, with 14 bases between. The CDR3 has 15 amino acids. The CDR3 DNA sequence: TGTGCCAGTAGTCTTTCCGGAGTTCTCCAAGAGACCCAGTACTTC. Translation: CASSLSGVLQETQYF.

To note about this clonotype: The junction does not match germline at one end; this may be a read error. The chain carries TRBV11-2 and TRBJ2-3; D is perhaps TRBD1 (6 bases). CDR3 length: 15 residues. CDR1 is SGHAT, CDR2 FQNNGV, per germline. In nucleotides, the CDR3 is TGCGCCAGCAGCTACCGGGACATAAACACAGATACGCAGTATTTT. Encoded protein: CASSYRDINTDTQYF.

In this sample, this clonotype turned up many times. The chain carries TRBV7-9 and TRBJ1-1; a possible D gene is TRBD1 (5 bases). The V end was cut by 0 bases, the J end by 1 base, with 6 bases between. CDR3 length: 14 amino acids. Germline V lookup: CDR1 SEHNR, CDR2 FQNEAQ (reference sequence). The CDR3 region is CASSLADRNTEAFF. Here the CDR3 DNA reads TGTGCCAGCAGCTTAGCTGACAGGAACACTGAAGCTTTCTTT.

CDR3 DNA sequence: TGTGCCAGCAGTTTAGCCCGGAACTACGAGCAGTACTTC. Protein product: CASSLARNYEQYF. The J gene is TRBJ2-7, the V gene TRBV12-3 or TRBV12-4, with unresolved D. V lost 0 bases and J lost 3, with 6 bases in between. This CDR3 region has 13 residues.

In this sample, this clonotype turned up a few times. This clone may be a read error of a much larger clone one base away. The genes are TRBV6-6 and TRBJ2-7; a weak D match, TRBD1 (6 bases). This CDR3 contains 13 residues. The V gene's germline CDR1 is MNHNY and CDR2 SVGAGI (reference sequence). The V gene lost 1 base and the J gene lost 4 bases, with 8 bases spanning the gap. CDR3 sequence reads: CASSYYTGYEQYV. The CDR3 bases are TGTGCCAGCAGTTACTACACAGGGTACGAGCAGTACGTC.

This clonotype occurred a few times. The rearrangement links TRBV20-1 to TRBJ2-1; 10 bases line up with TRBD2. Germline CDR1 and CDR2: DFQATT and SNEGSKA (reference sequence). V shed 2 bases and J 6 bases; nucleotides not matched to a gene: 10. There are 16 residues in the CDR3. The CDR3 protein is CSARKREGLLGNEQFF. CDR3 coding DNA: TGCAGTGCTAGAAAGCGGGAGGGCCTCCTAGGCAATGAGCAGTTCTTC.

Only a few counts were recorded for this clonotype. The chain couples TRBV28 to TRBJ2-7, with 10 bases that match TRBD2. The ends lost 5 bases at V and 7 bases at J; junction bases unmatched: 11. The CDR3 is 15 amino acids. Germline V CDR1 and CDR2: MDHEN, SYDVKM. The CDR3, as DNA: TGTGCCAGCAGTCCCCAAGCGGGAGGGCCGCGGGAGCAGTACTTC. Translation: CASSPQAGGPREQYF. The whole variable domain, remainder taken from reference TRBV28 and TRBJ2-7, is DVKVTQSSRYLVKRTGEKVFLECVQDMDHENMFWYRQDPGLGLRLIYFSYDVKMKEKGDIPEGYSVSREKKERFSLILESASTNQTSMYLCASSPQAGGPREQYFGPGTRLTVT.